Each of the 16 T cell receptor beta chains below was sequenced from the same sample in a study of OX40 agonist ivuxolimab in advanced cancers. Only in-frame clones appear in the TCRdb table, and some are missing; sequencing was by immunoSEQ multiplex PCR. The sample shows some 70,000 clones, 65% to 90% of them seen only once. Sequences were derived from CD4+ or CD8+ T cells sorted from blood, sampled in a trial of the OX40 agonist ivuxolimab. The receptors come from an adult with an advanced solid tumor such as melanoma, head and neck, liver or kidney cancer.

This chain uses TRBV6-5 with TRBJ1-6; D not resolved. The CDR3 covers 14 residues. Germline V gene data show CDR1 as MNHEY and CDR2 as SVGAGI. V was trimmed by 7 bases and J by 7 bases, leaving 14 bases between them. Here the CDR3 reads CASNPWERNSPLHF. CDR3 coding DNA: TGTGCCAGCAACCCCTGGGAGAGAAATTCACCCCTCCACTTT.

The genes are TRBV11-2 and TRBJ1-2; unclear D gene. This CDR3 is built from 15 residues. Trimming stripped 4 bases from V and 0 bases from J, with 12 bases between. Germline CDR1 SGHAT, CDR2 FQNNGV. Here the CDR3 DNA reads TGTGCCAGCAGCTCTTATCTTACATCTAACTATGGCTACACCTTC. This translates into CASSSYLTSNYGYTF.

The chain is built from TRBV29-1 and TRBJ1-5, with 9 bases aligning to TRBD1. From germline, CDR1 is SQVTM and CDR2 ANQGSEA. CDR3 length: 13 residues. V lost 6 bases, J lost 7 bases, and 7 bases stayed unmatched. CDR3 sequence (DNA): TGCAGCGTCGGACAGGGGCAACTACAGCCCCAGCATTTT. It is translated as CSVGQGQLQPQHF.

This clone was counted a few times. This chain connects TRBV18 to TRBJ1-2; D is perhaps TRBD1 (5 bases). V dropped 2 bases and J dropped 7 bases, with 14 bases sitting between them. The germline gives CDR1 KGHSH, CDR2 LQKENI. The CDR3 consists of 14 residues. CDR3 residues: CASSPEGQWFGYTF. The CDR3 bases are TGTGCCAGCTCACCAGAGGGGCAGTGGTTTGGCTACACCTTC.

The CDR3 loop is CASSYASVKTGELFF. CDR3 DNA: TGTGCCAGCAGTTATGCTAGCGTGAAGACCGGGGAGCTGTTTTTT. The rearrangement links TRBV6-5 to TRBJ2-2; the D gene is possibly TRBD2 (6 bases). Germline CDR1 reads MNHEY; CDR2 reads SVGAGI. CDR3 length: 15 residues. V gave up 3 bases and J gave up 5 bases, with 13 bases separating them.

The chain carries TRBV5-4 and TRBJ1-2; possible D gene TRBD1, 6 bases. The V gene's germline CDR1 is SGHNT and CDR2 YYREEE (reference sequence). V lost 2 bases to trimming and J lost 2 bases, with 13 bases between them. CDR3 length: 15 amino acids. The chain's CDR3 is CASSFPQGRNYGYTF. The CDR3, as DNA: TGTGCCAGCAGCTTTCCACAGGGCAGGAACTATGGCTACACCTTC. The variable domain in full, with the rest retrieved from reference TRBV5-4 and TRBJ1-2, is ETGVTQSPTHLIKTRGQQVTLRCSSQSGHNTVSWYQQALGQGPQFIFQYYREEENGRGNFPPRFSGLQFPNYSSELNVNALELDDSALYLCASSFPQGRNYGYTFGSGTRLTVV.

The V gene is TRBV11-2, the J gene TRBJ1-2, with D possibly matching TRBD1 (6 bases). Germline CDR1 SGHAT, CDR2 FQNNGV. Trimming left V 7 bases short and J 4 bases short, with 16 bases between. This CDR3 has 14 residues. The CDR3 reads CASTAMPGAYGYTF. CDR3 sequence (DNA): TGTGCCAGCACCGCTATGCCAGGGGCCTATGGCTACACCTTC. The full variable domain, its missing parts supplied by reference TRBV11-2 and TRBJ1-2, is EAGVAQSPRYKIIEKRQSVAFWCNPISGHATLYWYQQILGQGPKLLIQFQNNGVVDDSQLPKDRFSAERLKGVDSTLKIQPAKLEDSAVYLCASTAMPGAYGYTFGSGTRLTVV.

The CDR3 is CASSLENDRGRVQPQHF. The CDR3 DNA sequence: TGTGCCAGCAGCTTAGAAAATGACAGGGGGCGAGTTCAGCCCCAGCATTTT. The J gene is TRBJ1-5, the V gene TRBV11-3, with TRBD1 matching over 10 bases. Germline V gene lookup returns CDR1 SGHNT and CDR2 YENEEA. The CDR3 covers 17 residues. V lost 0 bases to trimming and J lost 6 bases; unmatched junction nucleotides: 8. Full variable domain (outside the CDR3, taken from reference TRBV11-3 and TRBJ1-5): EAGVVQSPRYKIIEKKQPVAFWCNPISGHNTLYWYLQNLGQGPELLIRYENEEAVDDSQLPKDRFSAERLKGVDSTLKIQPAELGDSAVYLCASSLENDRGRVQPQHFGDGTRLSIL.

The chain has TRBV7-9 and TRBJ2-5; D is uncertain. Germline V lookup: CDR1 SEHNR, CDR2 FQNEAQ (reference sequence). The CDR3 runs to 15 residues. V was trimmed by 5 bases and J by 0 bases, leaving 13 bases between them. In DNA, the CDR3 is TGTGCCAGCAGCCCCGGAACTGGTTACCAAGAGACCCAGTACTTC. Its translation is CASSPGTGYQETQYF.

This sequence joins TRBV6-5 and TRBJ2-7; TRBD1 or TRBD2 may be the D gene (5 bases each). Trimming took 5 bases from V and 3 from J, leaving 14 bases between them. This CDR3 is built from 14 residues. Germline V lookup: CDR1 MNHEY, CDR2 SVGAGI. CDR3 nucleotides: TGTGCCAGCAGTAGAACCGGGACGAACTACGAGCAGTACTTC. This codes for CASSRTGTNYEQYF.

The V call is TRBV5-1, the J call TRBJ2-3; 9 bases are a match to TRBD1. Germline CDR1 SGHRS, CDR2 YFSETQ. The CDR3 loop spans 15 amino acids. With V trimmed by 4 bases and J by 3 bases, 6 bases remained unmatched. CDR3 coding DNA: TGCGCCAGCAGCCCCTCGACAGGGGGGACAGATACGCAGTATTTT. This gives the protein CASSPSTGGTDTQYF.

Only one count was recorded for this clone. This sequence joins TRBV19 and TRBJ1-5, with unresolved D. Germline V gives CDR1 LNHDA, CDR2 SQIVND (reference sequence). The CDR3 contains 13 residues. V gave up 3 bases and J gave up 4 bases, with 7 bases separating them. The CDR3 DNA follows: TGTGCCAGTAGTATCCCTCCTAATCAGCCCCAGCATTTT. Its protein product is CASSIPPNQPQHF.

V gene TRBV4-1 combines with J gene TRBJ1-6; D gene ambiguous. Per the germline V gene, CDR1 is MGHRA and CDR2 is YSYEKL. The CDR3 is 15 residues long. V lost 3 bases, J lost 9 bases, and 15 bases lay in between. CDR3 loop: CASSQFQAEGSPLHF. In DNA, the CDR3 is TGCGCCAGCAGCCAGTTCCAGGCGGAGGGTTCACCCCTCCACTTT.

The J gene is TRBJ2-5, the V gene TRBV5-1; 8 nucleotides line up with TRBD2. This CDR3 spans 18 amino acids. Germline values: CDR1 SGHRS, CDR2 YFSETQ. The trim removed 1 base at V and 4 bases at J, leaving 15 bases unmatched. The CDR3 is CASSLLATGRGAGETQYF. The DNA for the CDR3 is TGCGCCAGCAGCTTGTTAGCTACTGGGCGGGGGGCAGGAGAGACCCAGTACTTC.

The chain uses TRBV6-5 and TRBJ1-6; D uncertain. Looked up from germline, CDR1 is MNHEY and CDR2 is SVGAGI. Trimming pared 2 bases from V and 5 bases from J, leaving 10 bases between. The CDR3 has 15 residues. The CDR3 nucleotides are TGTGCCAGCAGTTACCAGGTGTCAAATAATTCACCCCTCCACTTT. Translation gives CASSYQVSNNSPLHF.

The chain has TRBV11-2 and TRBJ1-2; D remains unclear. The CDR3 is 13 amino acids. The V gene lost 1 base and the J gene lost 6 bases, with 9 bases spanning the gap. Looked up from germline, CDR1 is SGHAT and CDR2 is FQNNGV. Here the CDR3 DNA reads TGTGCCAGCAGCTTAGGACCGTCGAATGGCTACACCTTC. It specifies CASSLGPSNGYTF.